This T cell receptor beta chain came from a study of T-cell memory formation after mild COVID-19. This clonotype was recorded a few times. Its specificity is unknown. 5'RACE, which relied on constant-segment primers, yielded TCR alpha and TCR beta cDNA libraries carrying sample barcodes and UMIs. One entry per CDR3 protein results from TCRdb running MiXCR on the 5' RACE reads. The data hold some 82,000 distinct CDR3 sequences, with 9.5% to 15% observed a single time. From germline, CDR1 is SEHNR and CDR2 FQNEAQ (reference sequence). This CDR3 is 14 amino acids long. V lost 5 bases and J lost 1; bases outside the gene matches: 1. Study-wide findings and caveats: Contracting CD8+ clones were enriched in EMRA, CD4+ mainly in CM and EM.

Specimen: PBMCs or a T cell subset sorted from them (not recorded which). This TCR derives from a man aged 18 to 30 who had mild COVID-19 (a few samples of this study predate the infection). Cell type and time point are not known. The chain uses TRBV7-9 and TRBJ1-5, with 8 bases lining up with TRBD1. CDR3 in amino acids: CASSRTGSNQPQHF. The CDR3 DNA is TGTGCCAGCAGCCGGACAGGGAGCAATCAGCCCCAGCATTTT.